This record looks at one T cell receptor (beta chain) sequence and its context. Its antigen is currently unknown. The read halts 3 residues ahead of the CDR3 end, with the missing end drawn from the germline J gene. The sample comes from a study of T cell clonality in common variable immunodeficiency. Study conclusions and caveats: CVID subjects shared fewer TCRbeta clones than healthy controls did.

The assay was immunoSEQ multiplex PCR, and TCRdb's table has in-frame clones only and misses some. This sample has 40,000 to 55,000 clones, each found more than once. The CDR3 is 14 amino acids. The germline V gene encodes CDR1 LNHDA and CDR2 SQIVND (reference sequence). Material: peripheral blood mononuclear cells. V usage is TRBV19 and J usage is TRBJ2-2, with TRBD1 matching over 8 bases. This sequence was found in a person aged 18 to 75 in good health. CDR3 loop: CASSIDRGLEKLFF. The CDR3 bases that were read are TGTGCCAGTAGTATTGACAGGGGTCTTGAAAAG. The full variable domain, rest sourced from reference TRBV19 and TRBJ2-2, is DGGITQSPKYLFRKEGQNVTLSCEQNLNHDAMYWYRQDPGQGLRLIYYSQIVNDFQKGDIAEGYSVSREKKESFPLTVTSAQKNPTAFYLCASSIDRGLEKLFFGEGSRLTVL.